A selection of T cell receptor beta chains follows, all from one sample in a study of T cells after yellow fever vaccination. TCRdb recomputed calls from the 5' RACE reads with MiXCR, one row per CDR3 protein. The sample shows about 320,000 distinct CDR3 sequences, 9.5% to 12% of them seen only once. The specimen was CD4+ T cells sorted from PBMCs, collected 45 days after the yellow fever booster vaccination. All receptors come from a young man who received the YFV17D yellow fever vaccine. Both conserved end residues are part of each CDR3. The D gene is left open where the match is weak. The size of a clone is reported for some rows only, either as once, few or many, or as a class for expanded clones.

V gene	J gene	clone size	D gene	CDR3 protein	CDR3 DNA
TRBV12-3/TRBV12-4	TRBJ2-7	NA	TRBD1	CASTQGQGVSYEQYF	TGTGCCAGCACCCAGGGACAGGGGGTCTCCTACGAGCAGTACTTC
TRBV5-1	TRBJ2-7	few	TRBD1	CASSSGQLLPEQYF	TGCGCCAGCAGCTCGGGACAGTTGTTGCCCGAGCAGTACTTC
TRBV11-2	TRBJ2-3	few	TRBD2	CASSLTTSGDTDTQYF	TGTGCCAGCAGCTTAACGACTAGCGGTGACACAGATACGCAGTATTTT
TRBV3-1	TRBJ1-2	many	NA	CASSHIDTLYYGYTF	TGTGCCAGCAGCCATATCGACACCTTATACTATGGCTACACCTTC
TRBV20-1	TRBJ2-7	NA	TRBD1	CSAGRWDSTYEQYF	TGCAGTGCTGGCCGTTGGGACAGCACCTACGAGCAGTACTTC
TRBV18	TRBJ1-1	few	TRBD1	CASSPQPGQGATEAFF	TGTGCCAGCTCACCACAACCGGGACAGGGGGCCACTGAAGCTTTCTTT
TRBV18	TRBJ1-1	NA	NA	CASSPGELNTEAFF	TGTGCCAGCTCACCAGGGGAACTGAACACTGAAGCTTTCTTT
TRBV10-3	TRBJ2-7	few	NA	CAISVRRGPTYEQYF	TGTGCCATCAGTGTACGGCGGGGGCCTACCTACGAGCAGTACTTC
TRBV5-1	TRBJ1-3	NA	NA	CASSLTDPGNTIYF	TGCGCCAGCAGCTTGACAGACCCTGGAAACACCATATATTTT
TRBV4-3	TRBJ2-1	few	NA	CASSPTAGGREQFF	TGCGCCAGCAGCCCCACGGCCGGGGGCAGGGAGCAGTTCTTC
TRBV10-3	TRBJ2-3	few	NA	CATLEADTDTQYF	TGTGCCACCTTAGAGGCCGACACAGATACGCAGTATTTT
TRBV5-1	TRBJ1-3	NA	NA	CASSLAGLGNTIYF	TGCGCCAGCAGCTTGGCGGGACTCGGAAACACCATATATTTT
TRBV12-3/TRBV12-4	TRBJ1-1	few	TRBD1	CASTKTTGRYTEAFF	TGTGCCAGCACCAAAACGACAGGGCGTTACACTGAAGCTTTCTTT
TRBV5-4	TRBJ2-5	NA	TRBD2	CASSLEASGPRETQYF	TGTGCCAGCAGCTTGGAGGCTAGCGGCCCCCGGGAGACCCAGTACTTC
TRBV12-3/TRBV12-4	TRBJ1-3	few	NA	CASSLRGSNTIYF	TGTGCCAGCAGTTTGAGGGGGTCAAACACCATATATTTT
TRBV12-3/TRBV12-4	TRBJ2-2	once	NA	CASTCDRYTGELFF	TGTGCCAGCACCTGCGACAGATACACCGGGGAGCTGTTTTTT
TRBV5-1	TRBJ2-5	NA	TRBD2	CASGGLAGEETQYF	TGCGCCAGCGGGGGACTAGCGGGGGAAGAGACCCAGTACTTC
TRBV12-3/TRBV12-4	TRBJ1-3	NA	NA	CASTPTGGTGNTIYF	TGTGCCAGCACTCCCACGGGGGGTACTGGAAACACCATATATTTT
TRBV13	TRBJ2-7	NA	NA	CASSSRDGDEQYF	TGTGCCAGCAGCTCCCGGGACGGTGACGAGCAGTACTTC
TRBV6-2/TRBV6-3	TRBJ1-5	few	NA	CASTNRVLNNQPQHF	TGTGCCAGCACTAACAGGGTCCTCAACAATCAGCCCCAGCATTTT
TRBV11-2	TRBJ2-3	NA	NA	CASTGGTDTQYF	TGTGCCAGCACGGGGGGCACAGATACGCAGTATTTT
TRBV7-3	TRBJ2-3	few	TRBD2	CASSLTSAGEADTQYF	TGTGCCAGCAGCTTAACATCAGCGGGGGAGGCAGATACGCAGTATTTT
TRBV10-3	TRBJ2-2	few	TRBD1	CAISESGTASAGELFF	TGTGCCATCAGTGAGTCAGGGACAGCCTCGGCCGGGGAGCTGTTTTTT
TRBV5-1	TRBJ2-5	many	NA	CASSFSRQETQYF	TGTGCCAGCAGTTTTAGCAGGCAAGAGACCCAGTACTTC
TRBV6-2/TRBV6-3	TRBJ2-7	few	NA	CASSDFGGQDEQYF	TGTGCCAGCAGTGACTTTGGGGGCCAAGACGAGCAGTACTTC
TRBV2	TRBJ1-5	few	NA	CASSESPGQSNQPQHF	TGTGCCAGCAGTGAATCGCCAGGGCAAAGCAATCAGCCCCAGCATTTT
TRBV7-6	TRBJ2-2	few	TRBD1	CASSSTVDRGAGELFF	TGTGCCAGCAGCTCCACCGTTGACAGGGGAGCCGGGGAGCTGTTTTTT
TRBV23-1	TRBJ2-5	few	NA	CASSAGRQETQYF	TGCGCCAGCAGCGCAGGGCGCCAAGAGACCCAGTACTTC
TRBV18	TRBJ1-1	NA	NA	CASSRGALNTEAFF	TGTGCCAGCTCAAGAGGGGCGTTGAACACTGAAGCTTTCTTT
TRBV6-2/TRBV6-3	TRBJ1-2	few	NA	CASSAATNYGYTF	TGTGCCAGCAGTGCGGCAACGAACTATGGCTACACCTTC
TRBV15	TRBJ2-5	many	NA	CATSSRRGQETQYF	TGTGCCACCAGCAGTCGTAGGGGCCAAGAGACCCAGTACTTC
TRBV9	TRBJ1-1	NA	NA	CASSVAAANTEAFF	TGTGCCAGCAGCGTAGCTGCAGCGAACACTGAAGCTTTCTTT
TRBV6-5	TRBJ2-3	NA	TRBD1	CASHEQGADTQYF	TGTGCCAGCCACGAACAGGGGGCAGATACGCAGTATTTT
TRBV6-2/TRBV6-3	TRBJ2-5	few	NA	CASSYGVSLPVETQYF	TGTGCCAGCAGTTACGGTGTTAGCCTCCCTGTGGAGACCCAGTACTTC
TRBV10-3	TRBJ1-6	many	TRBD1	CAISELGTGNSPLHF	TGTGCCATCAGTGAGCTAGGGACAGGGAATTCACCCCTCCACTTT
TRBV7-3	TRBJ2-3	NA	NA	CASSLGGGRTDTQYF	TGTGCCAGCAGCTTAGGTGGGGGCCGCACAGATACGCAGTATTTT
TRBV6-5	TRBJ2-3	NA	TRBD1	CASSFRGRAQYF	TGTGCCAGCAGTTTCAGGGGGCGTGCGCAGTATTTT
TRBV24-1	TRBJ2-3	many	TRBD2	CATRTSGGLPTDTQYF	TGTGCCACCAGAACTAGCGGGGGCCTTCCCACAGATACGCAGTATTTT
TRBV18	TRBJ2-3	many	NA	CASSGGDTQYF	TGTGCCAGCTCCGGTGGAGATACGCAGTATTTT
TRBV30	TRBJ2-3	NA	NA	CAWLSGTDTQYF	TGTGCCTGGCTCTCCGGCACAGATACGCAGTATTTT
TRBV5-4	TRBJ2-7	many	NA	CASSPAHRVGGYEQYF	TGTGCCAGCAGCCCGGCCCACAGGGTGGGAGGTTACGAGCAGTACTTC
TRBV19	TRBJ2-4	few	NA	CASSITSDRRPLAKNIQYF	TGTGCCAGTAGTATAACCTCCGACAGAAGACCGCTAGCCAAAAACATTCAGTACTTC
TRBV12-3/TRBV12-4	TRBJ2-1	NA	NA	CASSFGQSNNEQFF	TGTGCCAGCAGTTTCGGACAGTCAAACAATGAGCAGTTCTTC
TRBV25-1	TRBJ2-5	few	NA	CASSAGRIQYF	TGTGCCAGCAGTGCGGGGAGGATCCAGTACTTC
TRBV4-1	TRBJ2-4	NA	TRBD1	CASSPDRDRGDIQYF	TGCGCCAGCAGCCCAGATCGGGACAGGGGGGACATTCAGTACTTC
TRBV20-1	TRBJ1-2	NA	NA	CSATQANYGYTF	TGCAGTGCCACACAGGCTAACTATGGCTACACCTTC
TRBV12-3/TRBV12-4	TRBJ1-4	few	NA	CASSYQSATNEKLFF	TGTGCCAGCAGTTACCAGTCTGCAACTAATGAAAAACTGTTTTTT
TRBV12-3/TRBV12-4	TRBJ1-1	few	NA	CASRQQENTEAFF	TGTGCCAGCAGACAACAGGAGAACACTGAAGCTTTCTTT
TRBV5-4	TRBJ2-3	few	NA	CASSLFLGTDTQYF	TGTGCCAGCAGCTTGTTCCTAGGCACAGATACGCAGTATTTT
TRBV18	TRBJ1-5	NA	NA	CASSPEGGVGNQPQHF	TGTGCCAGCTCACCCGAAGGCGGGGTTGGGAATCAGCCCCAGCATTTT
TRBV6-6	TRBJ2-7	NA	NA	CASSGGGRRQGQYF	TGTGCCAGCAGTGGAGGGGGGCGACGACAGGGGCAGTACTTC
TRBV7-2	TRBJ2-3	few	NA	CASSFEGRGYTTDTQYF	TGTGCCAGCAGCTTCGAAGGGCGGGGTTATACCACAGATACGCAGTATTTT
TRBV20-1	TRBJ1-3	many	NA	CSARDFRGTGNTIYF	TGCAGTGCTAGAGATTTTAGGGGAACTGGAAACACCATATATTTT
TRBV21-1	TRBJ2-7	many	NA	CASSKGSSYEQYF	TGTGCCAGCAGCAAAGGGAGCTCCTACGAGCAGTACTTC
TRBV7-9	TRBJ1-3	many	NA	CASSSPLTGNTIYF	TGTGCCAGCAGCTCGCCTCTTACTGGAAACACCATATATTTT